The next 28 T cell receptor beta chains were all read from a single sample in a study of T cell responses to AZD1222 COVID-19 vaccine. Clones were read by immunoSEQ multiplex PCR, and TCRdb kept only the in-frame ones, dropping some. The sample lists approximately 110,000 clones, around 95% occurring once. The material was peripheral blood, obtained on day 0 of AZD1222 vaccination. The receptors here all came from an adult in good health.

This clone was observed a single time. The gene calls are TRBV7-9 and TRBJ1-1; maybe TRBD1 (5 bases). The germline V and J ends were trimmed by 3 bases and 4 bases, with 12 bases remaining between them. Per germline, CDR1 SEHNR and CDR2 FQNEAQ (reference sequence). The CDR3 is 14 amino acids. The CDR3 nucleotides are TGTGCCAGCAGCTTCACGGACACCCCCACTGAAGCTTTCTTT. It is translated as CASSFTDTPTEAFF.

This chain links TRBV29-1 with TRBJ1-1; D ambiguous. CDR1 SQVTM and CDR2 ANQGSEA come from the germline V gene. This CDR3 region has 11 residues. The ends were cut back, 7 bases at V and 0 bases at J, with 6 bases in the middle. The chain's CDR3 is CSGQLNTEAFF. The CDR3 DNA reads TGCAGCGGGCAGCTGAACACTGAAGCTTTCTTT.

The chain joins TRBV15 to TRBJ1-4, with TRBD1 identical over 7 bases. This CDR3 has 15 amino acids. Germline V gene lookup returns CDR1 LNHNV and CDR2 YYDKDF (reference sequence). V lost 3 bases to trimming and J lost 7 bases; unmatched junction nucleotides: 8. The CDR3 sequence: CATSSDGTEIEKLFF. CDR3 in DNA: TGTGCCACCAGCAGTGATGGGACAGAAATTGAAAAACTGTTTTTT.

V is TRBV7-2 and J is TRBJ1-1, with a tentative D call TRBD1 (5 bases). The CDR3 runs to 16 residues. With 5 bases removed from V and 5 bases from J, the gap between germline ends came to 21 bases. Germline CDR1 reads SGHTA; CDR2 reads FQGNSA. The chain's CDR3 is CASSPMRALRGTEAFF. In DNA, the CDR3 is TGTGCCAGCAGCCCGATGAGGGCACTAAGGGGAACTGAAGCTTTCTTT.

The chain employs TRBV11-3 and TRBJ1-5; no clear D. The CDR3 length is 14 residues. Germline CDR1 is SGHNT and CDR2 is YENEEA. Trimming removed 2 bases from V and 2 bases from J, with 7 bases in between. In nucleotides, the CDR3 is TGTGCCAGCAGCTTACCCGATGGCAATCAGCCCCAGCATTTT. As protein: CASSLPDGNQPQHF.

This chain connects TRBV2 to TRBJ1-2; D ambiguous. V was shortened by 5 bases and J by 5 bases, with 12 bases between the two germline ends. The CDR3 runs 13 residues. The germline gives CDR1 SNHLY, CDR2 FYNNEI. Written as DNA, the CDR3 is TGTGCCAGCAGTCAACGGGCAGATTATGGCTACACCTTC. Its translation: CASSQRADYGYTF.

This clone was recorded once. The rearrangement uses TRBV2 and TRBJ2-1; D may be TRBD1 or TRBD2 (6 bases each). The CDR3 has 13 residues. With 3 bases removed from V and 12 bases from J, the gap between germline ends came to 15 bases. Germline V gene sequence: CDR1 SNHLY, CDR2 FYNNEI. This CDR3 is CASSDGGPRGQFF. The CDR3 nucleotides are TGTGCCAGCAGTGATGGGGGGCCCCGCGGGCAGTTCTTC.

Here the CDR3 reads CASSASGANSGNTIYF. CDR3 coding DNA: TGTGCCAGCAGCGCATCAGGGGCGAACTCTGGAAACACCATATATTTT. The rearrangement joins TRBV7-9 to TRBJ1-3; the D gene is possibly TRBD1 (6 bases). The germline CDR1 and CDR2 sequences are SEHNR and FQNEAQ (reference sequence). This CDR3 is built from 16 residues. Deletions cut 5 bases from V and 0 bases from J, with 14 bases between.

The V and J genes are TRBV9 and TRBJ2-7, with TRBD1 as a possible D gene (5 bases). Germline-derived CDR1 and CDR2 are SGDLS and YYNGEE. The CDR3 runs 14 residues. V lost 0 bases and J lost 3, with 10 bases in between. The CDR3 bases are TGTGCCAGCAGCGTAGCAGCAGGGCACTACGAGCAGTACTTC. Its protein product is CASSVAAGHYEQYF.

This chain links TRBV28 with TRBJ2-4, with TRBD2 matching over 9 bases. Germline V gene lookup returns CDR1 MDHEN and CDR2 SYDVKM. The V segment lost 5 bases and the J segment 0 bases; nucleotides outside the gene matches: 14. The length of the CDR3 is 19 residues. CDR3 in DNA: TGTGCCAGCAGTCTCTCCCTCCAGACTAGCGGCCTAGCCAAAAACATTCAGTACTTC. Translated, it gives CASSLSLQTSGLAKNIQYF.

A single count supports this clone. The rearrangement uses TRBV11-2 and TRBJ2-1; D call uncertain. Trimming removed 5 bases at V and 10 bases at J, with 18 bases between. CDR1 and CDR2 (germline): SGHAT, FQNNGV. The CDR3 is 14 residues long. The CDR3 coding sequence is TGTGCCAGCAGCCTGTTACTTCTTTTGGGGGAGCAGTTCTTC. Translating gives CASSLLLLLGEQFF.

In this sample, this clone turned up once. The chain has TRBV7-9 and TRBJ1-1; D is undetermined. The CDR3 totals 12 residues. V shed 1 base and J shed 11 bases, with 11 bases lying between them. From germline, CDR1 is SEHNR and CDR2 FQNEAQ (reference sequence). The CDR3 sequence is CASSLEPSGAFF. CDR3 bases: TGTGCCAGCAGCTTAGAACCAAGCGGGGCTTTCTTT.

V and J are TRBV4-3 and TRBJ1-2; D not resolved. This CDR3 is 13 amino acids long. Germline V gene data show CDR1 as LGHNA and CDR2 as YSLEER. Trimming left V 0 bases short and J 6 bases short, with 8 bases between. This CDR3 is CASSQESGNGYTF. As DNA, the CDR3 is TGCGCCAGCAGCCAAGAGTCAGGAAATGGCTACACCTTC.

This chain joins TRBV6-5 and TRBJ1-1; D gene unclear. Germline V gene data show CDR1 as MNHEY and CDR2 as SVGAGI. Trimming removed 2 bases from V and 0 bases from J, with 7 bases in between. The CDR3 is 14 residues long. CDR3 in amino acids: CASSYQSMNTEAFF. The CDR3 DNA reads TGTGCCAGCAGTTACCAGAGTATGAACACTGAAGCTTTCTTT.

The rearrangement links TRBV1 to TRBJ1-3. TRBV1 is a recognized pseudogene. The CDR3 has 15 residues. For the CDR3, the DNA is TGCACCAGCAGCCGCCAAGGGCCAGTCGGAAACACCATATATTTT. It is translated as CTSSRQGPVGNTIYF.

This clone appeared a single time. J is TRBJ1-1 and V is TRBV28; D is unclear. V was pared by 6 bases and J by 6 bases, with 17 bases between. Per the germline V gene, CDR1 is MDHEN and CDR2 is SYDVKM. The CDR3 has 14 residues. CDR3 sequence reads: CASSHNPGRAEAFF. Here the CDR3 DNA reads TGTGCCAGCAGCCATAACCCCGGTAGGGCTGAAGCTTTCTTT.

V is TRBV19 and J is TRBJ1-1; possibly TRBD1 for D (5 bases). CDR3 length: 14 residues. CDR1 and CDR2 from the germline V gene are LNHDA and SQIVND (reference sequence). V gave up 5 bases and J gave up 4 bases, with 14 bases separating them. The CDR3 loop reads CASSWGTPSTEAFF. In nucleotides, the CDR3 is TGTGCCAGTAGTTGGGGGACCCCGAGCACTGAAGCTTTCTTT.

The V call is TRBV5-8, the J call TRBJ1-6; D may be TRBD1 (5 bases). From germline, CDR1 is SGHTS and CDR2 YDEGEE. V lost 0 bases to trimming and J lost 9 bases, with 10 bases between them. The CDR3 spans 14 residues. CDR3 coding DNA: TGTGCCAGCAGCTTGGAGGCAGGGACTTCACCCCTCCACTTT. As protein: CASSLEAGTSPLHF.

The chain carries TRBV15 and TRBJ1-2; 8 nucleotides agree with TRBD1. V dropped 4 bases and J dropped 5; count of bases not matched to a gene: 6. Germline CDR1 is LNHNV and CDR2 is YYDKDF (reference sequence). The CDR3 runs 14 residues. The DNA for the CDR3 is TGTGCCACCAGCACCGGGACAGGTGGTTATGGCTACACCTTC. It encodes CATSTGTGGYGYTF. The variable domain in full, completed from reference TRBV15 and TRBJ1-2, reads DAMVIQNPRYQVTQFGKPVTLSCSQTLNHNVMYWYQQKSSQAPKLLFHYYDKDFNNEADTPDNFQSRRPNTSFCFLDIRSPGLGDTAMYLCATSTGTGGYGYTFGSGTRLTVV.

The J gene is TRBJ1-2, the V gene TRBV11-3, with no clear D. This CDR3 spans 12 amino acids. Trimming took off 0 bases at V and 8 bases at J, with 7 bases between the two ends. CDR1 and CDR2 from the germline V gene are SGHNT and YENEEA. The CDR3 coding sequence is TGTGCCAGCAGCTTAGACCGCCGAGGCTACACCTTC. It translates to CASSLDRRGYTF.

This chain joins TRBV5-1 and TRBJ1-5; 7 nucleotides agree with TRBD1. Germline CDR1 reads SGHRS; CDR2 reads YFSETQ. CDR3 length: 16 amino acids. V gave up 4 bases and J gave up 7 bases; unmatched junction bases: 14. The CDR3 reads CASSTALQGLWQPQHF. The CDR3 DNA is TGCGCCAGCAGCACCGCCCTACAGGGGTTGTGGCAGCCCCAGCATTTT.

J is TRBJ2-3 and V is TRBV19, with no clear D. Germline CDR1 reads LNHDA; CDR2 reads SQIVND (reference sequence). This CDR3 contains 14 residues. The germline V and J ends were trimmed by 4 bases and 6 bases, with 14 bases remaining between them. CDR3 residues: CASSTQRAADTQYF. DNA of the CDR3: TGTGCCAGTAGTACGCAACGGGCCGCGGATACGCAGTATTTT. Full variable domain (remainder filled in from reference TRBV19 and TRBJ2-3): DGGITQSPKYLFRKEGQNVTLSCEQNLNHDAMYWYRQDPGQGLRLIYYSQIVNDFQKGDIAEGYSVSREKKESFPLTVTSAQKNPTAFYLCASSTQRAADTQYFGPGTRLTVL.

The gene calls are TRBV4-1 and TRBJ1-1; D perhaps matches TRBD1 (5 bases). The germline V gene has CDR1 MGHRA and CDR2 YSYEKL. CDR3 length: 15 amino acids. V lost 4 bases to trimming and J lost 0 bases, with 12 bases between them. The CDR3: CASSPRASVNTEAFF. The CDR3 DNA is TGCGCCAGCAGCCCCAGGGCCTCCGTGAACACTGAAGCTTTCTTT.

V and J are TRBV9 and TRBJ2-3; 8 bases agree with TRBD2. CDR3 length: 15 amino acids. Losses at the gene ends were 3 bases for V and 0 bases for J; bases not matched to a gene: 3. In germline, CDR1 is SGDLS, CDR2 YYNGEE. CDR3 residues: CASSARTSSTDTQYF. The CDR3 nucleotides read TGTGCCAGCAGCGCAAGGACTAGCAGCACAGATACGCAGTATTTT.

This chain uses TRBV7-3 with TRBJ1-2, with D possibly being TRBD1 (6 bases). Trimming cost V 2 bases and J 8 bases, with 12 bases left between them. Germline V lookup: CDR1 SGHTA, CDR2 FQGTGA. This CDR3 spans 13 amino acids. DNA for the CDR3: TGTGCCAGCAGCTTAGCGGGGGGCGAGGGCTACACCTTC. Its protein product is CASSLAGGEGYTF.

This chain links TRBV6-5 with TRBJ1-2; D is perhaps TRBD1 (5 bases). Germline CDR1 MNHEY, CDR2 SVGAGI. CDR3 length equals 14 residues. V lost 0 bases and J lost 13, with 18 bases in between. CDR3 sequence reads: CASSYSRATLGLTF. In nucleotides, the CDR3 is TGTGCCAGCAGTTACTCCAGGGCGACGCTTGGGCTCACCTTC.

The CDR3 loop is CAWSVLGLGDEQFF. The CDR3 bases are TGTGCCTGGAGTGTACTAGGACTAGGCGATGAGCAGTTCTTC. This chain connects TRBV30 to TRBJ2-1; 7 bases align to TRBD2. Trimming cost V 0 bases and J 8 bases; bases outside gene matches: 7. This CDR3 has 14 residues. CDR1 and CDR2 from the germline V gene are GTSNPN and SVGIG (reference sequence).

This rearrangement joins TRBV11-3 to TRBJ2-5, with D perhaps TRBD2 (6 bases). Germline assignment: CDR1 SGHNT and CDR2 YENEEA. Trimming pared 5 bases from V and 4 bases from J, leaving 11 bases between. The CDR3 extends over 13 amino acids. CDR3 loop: CASSARGGETQYF. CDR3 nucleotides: TGTGCCAGCAGCGCGAGGGGAGGAGAGACCCAGTACTTC.